The T cell receptor beta chain under discussion was sequenced for a study of neurological immune-mediated disorders. Study findings and constraints: HTLV-1-associated myelopathy had the most TCR clonal expansion, and multiple sclerosis had the least, less than healthy controls.

This CDR3 has 14 amino acids. V gave up 4 bases and J gave up 5 bases, with 11 bases separating them. Germline loops: CDR1 SEHNR, CDR2 FQNEAQ (reference sequence). 5'RACE with 10-nucleotide random UMIs produced the cDNA. TCRdb re-analysed the 5' RACE reads in MiXCR, keeping a single row per CDR3 protein. The data hold around 61,000 distinct CDR3 sequences, with roughly 5% observed a single time. This clonotype was counted many times. Antigen unknown. This sequence was found in a human donor with multiple sclerosis. The donor label of this sample is uncertain. The rearrangement uses TRBV7-9 and TRBJ1-4; D is ambiguous. What was sequenced was PBMCs. CDR3 residues: CASSSTWRNEKLFF. DNA for the CDR3: TGTGCCAGCAGCTCAACATGGAGGAATGAAAAACTGTTTTTT.